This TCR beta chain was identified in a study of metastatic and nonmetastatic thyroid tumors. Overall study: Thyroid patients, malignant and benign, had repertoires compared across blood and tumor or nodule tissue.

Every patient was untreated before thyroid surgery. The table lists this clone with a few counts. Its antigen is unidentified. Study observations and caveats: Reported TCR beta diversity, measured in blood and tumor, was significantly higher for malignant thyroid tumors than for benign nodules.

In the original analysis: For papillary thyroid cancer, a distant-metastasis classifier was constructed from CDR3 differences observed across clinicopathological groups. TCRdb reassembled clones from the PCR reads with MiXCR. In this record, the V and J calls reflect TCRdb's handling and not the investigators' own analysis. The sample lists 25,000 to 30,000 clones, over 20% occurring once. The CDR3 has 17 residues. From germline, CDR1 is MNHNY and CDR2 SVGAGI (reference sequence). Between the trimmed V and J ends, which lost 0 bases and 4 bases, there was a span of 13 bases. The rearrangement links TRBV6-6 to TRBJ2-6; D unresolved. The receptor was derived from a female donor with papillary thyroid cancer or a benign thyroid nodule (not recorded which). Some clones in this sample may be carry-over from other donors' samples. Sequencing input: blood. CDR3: CASSYSAGISGANVLTF. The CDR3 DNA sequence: TGTGCCAGCAGTTACTCAGCAGGAATTAGCGGGGCCAACGTCCTGACTTTC.